These T cell receptor beta chains were read from a single sample in a study of T cell responses to AZD1222 COVID-19 vaccine. Produced via immunoSEQ multiplex PCR; TCRdb's table is partial and in-frame only. The sample has approximately 190,000 clones; approximately 91% are singletons. The specimen comprised peripheral blood, sampled on day 0 of AZD1222 vaccination. Every receptor here comes from an adult in good health. Each CDR3 is given with its conserved first and last residue. The D gene is left open where the match is weak. Size is omitted from some rows. Given values are once, few, many or a class for expanded clones.

d_gene,v_gene,j_gene,abundance,CDR3aa,CDR3nt
NA,TRBV2,TRBJ1-5,NA,CASSESGQFNQPQHF,TGTGCCAGCAGTGAATCGGGCCAGTTCAACCAGCCCCAGCATTTT
TRBD1,TRBV19,TRBJ1-2,NA,CASEVNSGQSRGYTF,TGTGCCAGTGAAGTAAATTCGGGACAGAGTCGTGGCTACACCTTC
NA,TRBV12-5,TRBJ1-1,few,CASGLEMNTEAFF,TGTGCTAGTGGACTCGAGATGAACACTGAAGCTTTCTTT
NA,TRBV9,TRBJ1-3,NA,CASSVRGDSSGNTIYF,TGTGCCAGCAGCGTAAGGGGGGATTCGTCTGGAAACACCATATATTTT
TRBD2,TRBV7-9,TRBJ2-3,NA,CASSISGRAGDTQYF,TGTGCCAGCAGCATTAGCGGGAGGGCCGGAGATACGCAGTATTTT
NA,TRBV7-9,TRBJ1-5,NA,CASSLMGAGNQPQHF,TGTGCCAGCAGCTTAATGGGGGCCGGGAATCAGCCCCAGCATTTT
NA,TRBV19,TRBJ1-3,NA,CASSTQSSGNTIYF,TGTGCCAGTAGCACTCAGAGCTCTGGAAACACCATATATTTT
NA,TRBV7-6,TRBJ2-1,NA,CASSLLAAGSSYNEQFF,TGTGCCAGCAGCTTATTGGCAGCGGGTAGCTCCTACAATGAGCAGTTCTTC
NA,TRBV27,TRBJ1-6,once,CASSLARKSPLHF,TGTGCCAGCAGTTTAGCGAGGAAGTCACCCCTCCACTTT
NA,TRBV2,TRBJ2-1,NA,CASSETGVGYNEQFF,TGTGCCAGCAGTGAGACTGGAGTAGGATACAATGAGCAGTTCTTC
NA,TRBV7-9,TRBJ2-7,NA,CASSDYSPSGSAPYEQYF,TGTGCCAGCAGCGACTACAGTCCTTCGGGCAGCGCTCCCTACGAGCAGTACTTC
NA,TRBV5-1,TRBJ2-1,NA,CASSLGRNNEQFF,TGCGCCAGCAGCTTGGGCAGGAACAATGAGCAGTTCTTC
NA,TRBV7-3,TRBJ2-1,NA,CASSFELAGYNEQFF,TGTGCCAGCAGCTTCGAGCTAGCAGGTTACAATGAGCAGTTCTTC
NA,TRBV5-5,TRBJ2-2,NA,CASLMGALAGELFF,TGTGCCAGCCTCATGGGGGCCCTTGCCGGGGAGCTGTTTTTT
NA,TRBV4-2,TRBJ2-3,once,CASSQERAKDTQYF,TGTGCCAGCAGCCAAGAACGGGCAAAAGATACGCAGTATTTT
TRBD2,TRBV2,TRBJ2-7,NA,CASSERGTGGLSEQYF,TGTGCCAGCAGTGAAAGAGGGACGGGAGGCCTTAGCGAGCAGTACTTC
NA,TRBV20-1,TRBJ2-1,NA,CSASFDPAEFF,TGCAGTGCCAGCTTTGACCCGGCGGAGTTCTTC
NA,TRBV7-9,TRBJ2-2,NA,CASSLMQTGELFF,TGTGCCAGCAGCTTAATGCAAACCGGGGAGCTGTTTTTT
NA,TRBV11-2,TRBJ1-2,NA,CASSRPALFRGYTF,TGTGCCAGCAGCCGTCCTGCCCTCTTCAGGGGCTACACCTTC
TRBD1,TRBV12-5,TRBJ1-1,NA,CASGLGQGYTEAFF,TGTGCTAGTGGCCTCGGACAGGGGTACACTGAAGCTTTCTTT
NA,TRBV3-1/TRBV3-2,TRBJ2-1,NA,CASSHLGTPKYYEQFF,TGTGCCAGCAGCCACCTAGGGACTCCAAAGTACTATGAGCAGTTCTTC
NA,TRBV7-2,TRBJ1-5,NA,CASSLASRNQPQHF,TGTGCCAGCAGCTTAGCAAGCCGCAATCAGCCCCAGCATTTT
NA,TRBV2,TRBJ2-2,NA,CASSLAVVGGELFF,TGTGCCAGCAGTTTAGCGGTAGTAGGCGGGGAGCTGTTTTTT
NA,TRBV11-2,TRBJ2-7,NA,CASSLVRHSYEQYF,TGTGCCAGCAGCTTAGTGAGACACTCCTACGAGCAGTACTTC
NA,TRBV10-3,TRBJ2-6,NA,CAISESGSGANVLTF,TGTGCCATCAGTGAGTCAGGCTCTGGGGCCAACGTCCTGACTTTC
NA,TRBV5-1,TRBJ2-7,NA,CASSLEQGYEQYF,TGCGCCAGCAGCTTGGAACAGGGCTACGAGCAGTACTTC
NA,TRBV5-6,TRBJ2-1,NA,CASSSDLYNEQFF,TGTGCCAGCAGCTCGGACCTATACAATGAGCAGTTCTTC
TRBD1,TRBV7-3,TRBJ1-2,NA,CASSLAPGQGYTF,TGTGCCAGCAGCTTAGCTCCGGGACAGGGCTACACCTTC
NA,TRBV27,TRBJ1-4,NA,CASSFPNEKLFF,TGTGCCAGCAGTTTTCCTAATGAAAAACTGTTTTTT
NA,TRBV9,TRBJ2-3,NA,CASSVGVSGPGVAQYF,TGTGCCAGCAGCGTAGGAGTGTCGGGGCCTGGGGTTGCGCAGTATTTT
NA,TRBV11-2,TRBJ2-3,once,CASSVDRSTDTQYF,TGTGCCAGCAGCGTCGACAGGAGCACAGATACGCAGTATTTT
TRBD2,TRBV3-1/TRBV3-2,TRBJ2-5,NA,CASSRGGTSGGAGETQYF,TGTGCCAGCAGCCGAGGCGGGACTAGCGGGGGGGCCGGTGAGACCCAGTACTTC
TRBD1,TRBV10-3,TRBJ2-7,NA,CAISGQGQTYEQYF,TGTGCCATCAGTGGACAGGGGCAAACCTACGAGCAGTACTTC
TRBD1,TRBV27,TRBJ1-2,NA,CASSPWTAGQGADGYTF,TGTGCCAGCAGTCCATGGACCGCAGGACAGGGAGCGGATGGCTACACCTTC
TRBD2,TRBV11-2,TRBJ2-3,NA,CASSLELAGSSSTDTQYF,TGTGCCAGCAGCTTAGAACTAGCGGGGAGTTCTAGCACAGATACGCAGTATTTT
NA,TRBV19,TRBJ2-3,NA,CASSMSGLQGFTQYF,TGTGCCAGTAGTATGTCGGGGCTCCAAGGGTTTACGCAGTATTTT
TRBD2,TRBV28,TRBJ2-1,NA,CASSLSWTGSAGLAFEQFF,TGTGCCAGCAGTTTATCCTGGACAGGTTCCGCGGGACTAGCTTTTGAGCAGTTCTTC
NA,TRBV7-3,TRBJ2-2,NA,CASRLASTGTGELFF,TGTGCCAGCAGGCTCGCTAGCACCGGCACCGGGGAGCTGTTTTTT
NA,TRBV6-5,TRBJ1-1,NA,CASSYSQQGGTEAFF,TGTGCCAGCAGTTACTCCCAACAGGGAGGCACTGAAGCTTTCTTT
NA,TRBV3-1/TRBV3-2,TRBJ1-2,NA,CASSQDGGFNYGYTF,TGTGCCAGCAGCCAAGACGGGGGTTTTAACTATGGCTACACCTTC
NA,TRBV7-9,TRBJ2-3,NA,CASRWGDPSADTQYF,TGTGCCAGCAGATGGGGGGACCCTTCGGCAGATACGCAGTATTTT
NA,TRBV2,TRBJ2-7,NA,CASSEAPRGVYEQYF,TGTGCCAGCAGTGAAGCCCCCCGCGGGGTCTACGAGCAGTACTTC
TRBD1,TRBV6-2/TRBV6-3,TRBJ1-4,NA,CASSYVTGQGGEKLFF,TGTGCCAGCAGTTACGTCACGGGACAGGGTGGTGAAAAACTGTTTTTT
TRBD1,TRBV15,TRBJ2-3,NA,CATSRDMGQGTDTQYF,TGTGCCACCAGCAGAGACATGGGACAGGGCACAGATACGCAGTATTTT
TRBD1,TRBV24-1,TRBJ1-2,once,CATSEAGQGDYGYTF,TGTGCCACCAGTGAAGCTGGACAGGGGGACTATGGCTACACCTTC